A single TCR beta chain is shown here with its context. The data were taken from a study of blood T cell repertoires in COVID-19. Study at large: Samples taken during acute and convalescent COVID-19 were collected in the United States, Italy and Spain.

The CDR3 is 16 amino acids. The germline V gene encodes CDR1 SNHLY and CDR2 FYNNEI. Unmatched junction bases numbered 6, after V lost 4 bases and J lost 0 bases. The repertoire was sequenced with immunoSEQ multiplex PCR; TCRdb's copy has only in-frame clones and lacks some. Among some 180,000 clones listed, 90% were seen once. Sequencing was performed on peripheral blood. V usage is TRBV2 and J usage is TRBJ2-5; TRBD2 agrees at 9 bases. The clonotype comes from a man aged 50-60 years with acute or convalescent COVID-19. The CDR3 spells CASSGLASGDQETQYF. DNA for the CDR3: TGTGCCAGCAGTGGGTTGGCTAGCGGGGACCAAGAGACCCAGTACTTC.